This TCR beta chain is drawn from a study of OX40 agonist ivuxolimab in advanced cancers. Overall study context: Of the participants, under 50% had some prior anti-PD-1, anti-PD-L1 or anti-CTLA-4 therapy, which was allowed.

On this clone: What it recognizes is unknown.

The CDR3 loop spans 14 amino acids. Study-wide points: The study found among the lowest clonal expansion in partial responders at 0.1-3.0 mg/kg.

The assay was immunoSEQ multiplex PCR, and TCRdb's table has in-frame clones only and misses some. The sample lists more than 75,000 clones, approximately 83% occurring once. The sequence was collected from an adult with an advanced solid tumor such as melanoma, head and neck, liver or kidney cancer. Sequences were derived from CD4+ or CD8+ T cells sorted from blood, sampled in a trial of the OX40 agonist ivuxolimab. V gene TRBV21-1 combines with J gene TRBJ1-5. TRBV21-1 is a pseudogene. Here the CDR3 reads CASSKFGCNQPQHF. The CDR3 DNA follows: TGTGCCAGCAGCAAATTTGGGTGCAATCAGCCCCAGCATTTT.